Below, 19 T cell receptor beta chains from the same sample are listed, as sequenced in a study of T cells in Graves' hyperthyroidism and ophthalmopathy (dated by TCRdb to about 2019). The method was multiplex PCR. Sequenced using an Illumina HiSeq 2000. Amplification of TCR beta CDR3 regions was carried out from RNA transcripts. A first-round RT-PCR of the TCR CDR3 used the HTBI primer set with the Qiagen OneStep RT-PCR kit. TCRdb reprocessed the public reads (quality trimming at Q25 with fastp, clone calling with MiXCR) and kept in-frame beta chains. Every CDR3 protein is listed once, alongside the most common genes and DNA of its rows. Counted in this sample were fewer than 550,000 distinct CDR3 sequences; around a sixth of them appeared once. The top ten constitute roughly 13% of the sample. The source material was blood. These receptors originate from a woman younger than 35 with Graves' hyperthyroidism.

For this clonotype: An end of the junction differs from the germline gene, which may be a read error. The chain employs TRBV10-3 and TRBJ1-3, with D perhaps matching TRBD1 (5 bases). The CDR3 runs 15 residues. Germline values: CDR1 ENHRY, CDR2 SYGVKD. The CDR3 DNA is TGTGCCACCGCCCCCCAGGGAAAGGAGGGAAGCACCATATATTTT. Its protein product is CATAPQGKEGSTIYF.

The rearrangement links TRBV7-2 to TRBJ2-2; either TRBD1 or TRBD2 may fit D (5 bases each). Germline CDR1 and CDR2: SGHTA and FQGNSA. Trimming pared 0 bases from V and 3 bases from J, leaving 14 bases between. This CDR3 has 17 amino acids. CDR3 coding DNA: TGTGCCAGCAGCTTAGCTGGGGCGGCGGGCTACACCGGGGAGCTGTTTTTT. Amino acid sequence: CASSLAGAAGYTGELFF.

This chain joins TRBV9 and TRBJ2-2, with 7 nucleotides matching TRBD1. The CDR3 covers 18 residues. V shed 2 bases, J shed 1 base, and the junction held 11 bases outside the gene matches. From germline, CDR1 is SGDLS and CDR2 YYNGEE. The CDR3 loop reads CASSVNPLGGRNTGELFF. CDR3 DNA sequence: TGTGCCAGCAGCGTGAACCCCTTAGGGGGCCGGAACACCGGGGAGCTGTTTTTT. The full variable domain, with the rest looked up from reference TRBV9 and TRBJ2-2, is DSGVTQTPKHLITATGQRVTLRCSPRSGDLSVYWYQQSLDQGLQFLIQYYNGEERAKGNILERFSAQQFPDLHSELNLSSLELGDSALYFCASSVNPLGGRNTGELFFGEGSRLTVL.

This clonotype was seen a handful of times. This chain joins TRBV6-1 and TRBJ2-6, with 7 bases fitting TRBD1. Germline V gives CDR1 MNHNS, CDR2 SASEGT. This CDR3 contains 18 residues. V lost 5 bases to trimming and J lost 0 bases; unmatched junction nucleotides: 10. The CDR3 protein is CASSSHDRAISGANVLTF. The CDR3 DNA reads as TGTGCCAGCAGTTCACATGACAGGGCGATCTCTGGGGCCAACGTCCTGACTTTC.

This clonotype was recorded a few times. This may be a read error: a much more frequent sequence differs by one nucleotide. The CDR3 loop reads CASSWGTGPTGELFF. Here the CDR3 DNA reads TGTGCCAGCAGCTGGGGGACAGGGCCCACCGGGGAGCTGTTTTTT. The chain couples TRBV5-4 to TRBJ2-2; 9 bases fit TRBD1. Germline V gene data show CDR1 as SGHNT and CDR2 as YYREEE (reference sequence). The CDR3 contains 15 residues. Trimming removed 3 bases from V and 4 bases from J; junction bases left unmatched: 4.

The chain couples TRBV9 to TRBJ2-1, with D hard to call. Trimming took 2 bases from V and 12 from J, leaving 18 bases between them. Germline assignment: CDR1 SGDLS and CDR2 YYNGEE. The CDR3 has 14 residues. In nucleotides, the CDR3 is TGTGCCAGCAGCGTGGCGGATGGAGTATCCACGCAGTTCTTC. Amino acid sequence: CASSVADGVSTQFF.

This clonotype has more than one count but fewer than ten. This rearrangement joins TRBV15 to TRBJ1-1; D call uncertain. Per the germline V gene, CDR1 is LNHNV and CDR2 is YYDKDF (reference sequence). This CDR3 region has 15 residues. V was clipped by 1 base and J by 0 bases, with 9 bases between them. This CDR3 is CATSRGLTMNTEAFF. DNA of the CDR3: TGTGCCACCAGCAGAGGGTTGACAATGAACACTGAAGCTTTCTTT. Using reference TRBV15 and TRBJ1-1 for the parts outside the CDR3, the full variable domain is DAMVIQNPRYQVTQFGKPVTLSCSQTLNHNVMYWYQQKSSQAPKLLFHYYDKDFNNEADTPDNFQSRRPNTSFCFLDIRSPGLGDTAMYLCATSRGLTMNTEAFFGQGTRLTVV.

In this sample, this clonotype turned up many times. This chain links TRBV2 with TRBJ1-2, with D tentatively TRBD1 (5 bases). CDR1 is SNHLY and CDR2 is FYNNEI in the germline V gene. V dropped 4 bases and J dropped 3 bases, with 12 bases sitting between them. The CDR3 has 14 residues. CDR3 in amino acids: CASSGSTGHYGYTF. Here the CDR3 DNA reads TGTGCCAGCAGTGGTAGCACAGGACACTATGGCTACACCTTC.

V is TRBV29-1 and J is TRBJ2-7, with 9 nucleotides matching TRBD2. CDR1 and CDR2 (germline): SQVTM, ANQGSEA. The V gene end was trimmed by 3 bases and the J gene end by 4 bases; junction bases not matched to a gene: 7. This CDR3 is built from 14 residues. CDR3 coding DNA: TGCAGCGTTGAGAAGGCGGGAGGGAGGTACGAGCAGTACTTC. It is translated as CSVEKAGGRYEQYF.

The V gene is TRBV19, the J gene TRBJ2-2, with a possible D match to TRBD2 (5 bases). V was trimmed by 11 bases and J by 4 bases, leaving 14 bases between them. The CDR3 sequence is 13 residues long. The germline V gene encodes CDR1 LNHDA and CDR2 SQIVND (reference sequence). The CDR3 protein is CALGATSTGELFF. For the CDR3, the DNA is TGTGCCCTGGGAGCGACGAGCACCGGGGAGCTGTTTTTT.

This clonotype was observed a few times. CDR3 residues: CASSQGQPSLAKNIQYF. For the CDR3, the DNA is TGTGCCAGCTCTCAAGGACAGCCCAGCCTAGCCAAAAACATTCAGTACTTC. V is TRBV18 and J is TRBJ2-4; D possibly corresponds to TRBD1 (6 bases). Germline V gene lookup returns CDR1 KGHSH and CDR2 LQKENI. V was pared by 6 bases and J by 0 bases, with 18 bases between. This CDR3 has 17 residues.

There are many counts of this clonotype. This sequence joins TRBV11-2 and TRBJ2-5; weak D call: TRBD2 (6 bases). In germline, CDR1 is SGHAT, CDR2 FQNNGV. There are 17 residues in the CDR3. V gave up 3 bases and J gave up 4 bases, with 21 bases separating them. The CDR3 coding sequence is TGTGCCAGCAGCTTCCCCCCCGGCAGGGAGGACCGAGAGACCCAGTACTTC. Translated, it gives CASSFPPGREDRETQYF. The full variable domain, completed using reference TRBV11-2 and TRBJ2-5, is EAGVAQSPRYKIIEKRQSVAFWCNPISGHATLYWYQQILGQGPKLLIQFQNNGVVDDSQLPKDRFSAERLKGVDSTLKIQPAKLEDSAVYLCASSFPPGREDRETQYFGPGTRLLVL.

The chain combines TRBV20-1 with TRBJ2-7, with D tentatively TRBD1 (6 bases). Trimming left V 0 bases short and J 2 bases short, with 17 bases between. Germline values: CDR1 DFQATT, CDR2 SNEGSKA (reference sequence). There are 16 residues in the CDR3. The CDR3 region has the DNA TGCAGTGCTAGAGATGGTAGGACAGTACTACCCTACGAGCAGTACTTC. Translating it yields CSARDGRTVLPYEQYF.

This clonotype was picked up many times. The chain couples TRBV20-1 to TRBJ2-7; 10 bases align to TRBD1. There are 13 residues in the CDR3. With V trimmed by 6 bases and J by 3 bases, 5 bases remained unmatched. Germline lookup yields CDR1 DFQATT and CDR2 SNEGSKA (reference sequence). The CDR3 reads CSAETGGYYEQYF. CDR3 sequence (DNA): TGCAGTGCCGAGACAGGGGGCTACTACGAGCAGTACTTC.

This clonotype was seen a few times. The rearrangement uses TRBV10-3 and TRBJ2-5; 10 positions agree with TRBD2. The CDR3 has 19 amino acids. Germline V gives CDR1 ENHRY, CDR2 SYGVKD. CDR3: CAPSPPKREGRILGETQYF. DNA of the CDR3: TGTGCACCATCACCCCCCAAGCGGGAGGGCCGGATTTTAGGAGAGACCCAGTACTTC.

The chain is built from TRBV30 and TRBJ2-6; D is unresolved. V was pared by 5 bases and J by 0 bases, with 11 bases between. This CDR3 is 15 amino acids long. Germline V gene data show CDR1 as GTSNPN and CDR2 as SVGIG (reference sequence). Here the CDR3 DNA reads TGTGCCTGGGTCCCTTACAGCTCTGGGGCCAACGTCCTGACTTTC. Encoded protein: CAWVPYSSGANVLTF.

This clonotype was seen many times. The DNA for the CDR3 is TGTGCCAGCAGCTTAGATCAGGAGACCGGGACCGAGACTTACGAGCAGTACTTC. Its protein is CASSLDQETGTETYEQYF. J is TRBJ2-7 and V is TRBV11-2, with D possibly called TRBD1 or TRBD2 (5 bases each). Trimming took 0 bases from V and 4 from J, leaving 22 bases between them. The germline V gene has CDR1 SGHAT and CDR2 FQNNGV. The CDR3 runs to 18 residues. The full variable domain, completed using reference TRBV11-2 and TRBJ2-7, is EAGVAQSPRYKIIEKRQSVAFWCNPISGHATLYWYQQILGQGPKLLIQFQNNGVVDDSQLPKDRFSAERLKGVDSTLKIQPAKLEDSAVYLCASSLDQETGTETYEQYFGPGTRLTVT.

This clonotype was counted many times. The CDR3 DNA sequence: TGTGCCATCCGGACAGGGGATTACTACGAGCAGTACTTC. Translated: CAIRTGDYYEQYF. The chain links TRBV2 to TRBJ2-7; TRBD1 aligns across 9 bases. CDR1 and CDR2 from the germline V gene are SNHLY and FYNNEI. V trimming: 10 bases; J trimming: 3 bases; junction bases outside the gene matches: 7. The CDR3 totals 13 residues.

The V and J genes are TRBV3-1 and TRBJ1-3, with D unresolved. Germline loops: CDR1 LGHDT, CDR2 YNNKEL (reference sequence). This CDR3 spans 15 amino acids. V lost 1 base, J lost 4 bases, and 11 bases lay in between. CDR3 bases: TGTGCCAGCAGCCAAGGGCTGGACCAAGGAAACACCATATATTTT. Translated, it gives CASSQGLDQGNTIYF. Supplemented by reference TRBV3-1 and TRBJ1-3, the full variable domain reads DTAVSQTPKYLVTQMGNDKSIKCEQNLGHDTMYWYKQDSKKFLKIMFSYNNKELIINETVPNRFSPKSPDKAHLNLHINSLELGDSAVYFCASSQGLDQGNTIYFGEGSWLTVV.